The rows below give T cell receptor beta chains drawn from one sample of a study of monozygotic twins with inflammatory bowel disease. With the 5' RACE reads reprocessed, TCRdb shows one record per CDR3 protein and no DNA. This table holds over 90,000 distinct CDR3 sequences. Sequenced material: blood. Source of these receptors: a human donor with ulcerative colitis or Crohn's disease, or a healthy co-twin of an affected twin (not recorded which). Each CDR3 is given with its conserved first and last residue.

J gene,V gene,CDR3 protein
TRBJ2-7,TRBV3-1,CASSQRNRGPGNEQYF
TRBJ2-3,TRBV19,CATEVLGTDTQYF
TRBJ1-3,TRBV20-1,CSARVTLYPGISGNTIYF
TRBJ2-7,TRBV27,CASSPILVALGDEQYF
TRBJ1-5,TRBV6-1,CATGLHQPQHF
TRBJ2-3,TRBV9,CASSFLRTGGDTQYF
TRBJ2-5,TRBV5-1,CASSRTGGEETQYF
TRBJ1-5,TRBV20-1,CSARTRNSNQPQHF
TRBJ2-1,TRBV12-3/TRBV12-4,CASTSWTEQFF
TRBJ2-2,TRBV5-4,CASSFHRGWDTGELFF
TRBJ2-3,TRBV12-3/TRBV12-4,CASSFPTGTDTQYF
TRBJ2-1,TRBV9,CASSVAWASGTPGAEQFF
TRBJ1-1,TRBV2,CASSIDSEAFF
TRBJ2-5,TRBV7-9,CASSSPVEVSQETQYF
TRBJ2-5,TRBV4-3,CASSDGLAGNQETQYF
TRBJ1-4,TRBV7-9,CASSLDGQGNEKLFF
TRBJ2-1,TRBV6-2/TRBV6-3,CASSLPSGVSYNEQFF
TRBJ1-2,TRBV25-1,CASSEAGGSVYGYTF
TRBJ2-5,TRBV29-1,CSVALGSGRLETQYF
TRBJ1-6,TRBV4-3,CASSQDRSSYNSPLHF
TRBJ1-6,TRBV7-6,CASSRRGRNSPLHF
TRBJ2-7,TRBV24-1,CATSRGTDHEQYF
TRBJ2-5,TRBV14,CASSLVRGGVETQYF
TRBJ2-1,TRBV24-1,CATSDRTSGRAGSYNEQFF
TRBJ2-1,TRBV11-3,CASSEAGGYNEQFF
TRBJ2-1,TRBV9,CASSVGGNTYNEQFF
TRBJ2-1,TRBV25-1,CASSGTGTAYNEQFF
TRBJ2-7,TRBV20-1,CSARPWDRVKYEQYF
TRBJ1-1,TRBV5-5,CASSLGTRNTEAFF